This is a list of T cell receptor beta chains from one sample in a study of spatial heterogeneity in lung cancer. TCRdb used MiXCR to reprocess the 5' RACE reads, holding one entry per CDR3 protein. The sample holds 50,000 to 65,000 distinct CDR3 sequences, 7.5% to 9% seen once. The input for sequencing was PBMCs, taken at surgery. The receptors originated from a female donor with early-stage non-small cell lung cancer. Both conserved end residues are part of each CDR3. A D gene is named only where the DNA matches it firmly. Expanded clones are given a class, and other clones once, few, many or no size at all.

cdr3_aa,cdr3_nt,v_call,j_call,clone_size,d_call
CASSSVRPLGTESHF,TGTGCCAGCAGTTCGGTTCGACCACTAGGGACGGAAAGCCACTTT,TRBV27,TRBJ1-6,NA,NA
CASSTPGGVGDGYTF,TGTGCCAGCAGCACCCCAGGGGGAGTCGGGGATGGCTACACCTTC,TRBV7-2,TRBJ1-2,few,TRBD1
CASSGNRGDTEAFF,TGTGCCAGCAGTGGAAACAGGGGGGACACTGAAGCTTTCTTT,TRBV6-1,TRBJ1-1,NA,TRBD1
CASRDTSEPTDTQYF,TGTGCCAGCCGAGATACTAGCGAACCCACAGATACGCAGTATTTT,TRBV6-1,TRBJ2-3,few,TRBD2
CASSVAGGGYNEQFF,TGTGCCAGCAGCGTAGCCGGGGGAGGGTACAATGAGCAGTTCTTC,TRBV9,TRBJ2-1,NA,TRBD2
CASSKGWPDTQYF,TGTGCCAGCAGTAAAGGATGGCCAGATACGCAGTATTTT,TRBV6-6,TRBJ2-3,many,NA
CANSQTTGRGEKLFF,TGTGCCAACAGCCAAACGACAGGGCGGGGGGAAAAACTGTTTTTT,TRBV3-1,TRBJ1-4,few,TRBD1
CASSPPYGYTEAFF,TGTGCCAGCTCACCACCGTACGGATACACTGAAGCTTTCTTT,TRBV18,TRBJ1-1,few,NA
CASSLTSGNNEQFF,TGTGCCAGCAGCTTAACTAGCGGGAACAATGAGCAGTTCTTC,TRBV7-2,TRBJ2-1,NA,TRBD2
CASRGDRASTEAFF,TGTGCCAGCAGGGGGGACAGGGCGAGCACTGAAGCTTTCTTT,TRBV6-4,TRBJ1-1,many,TRBD1
CASSQDNSRSQPQHF,TGTGCCAGCAGCCAAGATAACAGCAGGAGTCAGCCCCAGCATTTT,TRBV3-1,TRBJ1-5,few,NA
CASSHGTGAHNEQFF,TGTGCCAGCAGTCACGGGACAGGGGCCCACAATGAGCAGTTCTTC,TRBV12-3/TRBV12-4,TRBJ2-1,NA,TRBD1
CANLGDMVLPNYGYTF,TGTGCCAACCTCGGGGACATGGTCCTTCCTAACTATGGCTACACCTTC,TRBV7-9,TRBJ1-2,few,NA
CSVVLGDTVGPQYF,TGCAGCGTCGTCCTTGGGGACACCGTAGGCCCCCAGTACTTC,TRBV29-1,TRBJ2-7,few,NA
CASSKKQGTGETQYF,TGTGCCAGCAGCAAAAAACAGGGGACCGGAGAGACCCAGTACTTC,TRBV21-1,TRBJ2-5,few,NA
CASSLVGTSVDNEQFF,TGCGCCAGCAGCTTGGTGGGGACTAGTGTGGACAATGAGCAGTTCTTC,TRBV5-1,TRBJ2-1,once,TRBD2
CASSLSGQGYGYTF,TGTGCCAGCAGTTTGTCGGGACAGGGCTATGGCTACACCTTC,TRBV27,TRBJ1-2,many,TRBD1
CASSLDGPYEQYF,TGTGCCAGCAGCCTGGACGGGCCCTACGAGCAGTACTTC,TRBV28,TRBJ2-7,NA,NA
CASSLWTSPTDTQYF,TGTGCCAGCAGCTTATGGACTAGCCCCACAGATACGCAGTATTTT,TRBV7-2,TRBJ2-3,many,TRBD2
CASSQPSGSTDTQYF,TGTGCCAGCAGCCAGCCTAGCGGGAGCACAGATACGCAGTATTTT,TRBV3-1,TRBJ2-3,few,TRBD2
CASSLWSENTEAFF,TGTGCCAGCAGCTTGTGGTCAGAGAACACTGAAGCTTTCTTT,TRBV5-5,TRBJ1-1,NA,NA
CASRRGGYNQPQHF,TGTGCCAGCAGAAGAGGGGGCTACAATCAGCCCCAGCATTTT,TRBV27,TRBJ1-5,few,TRBD1
CASSLPPTGTSEAFF,TGTGCCAGCAGCCTACCCCCGACAGGGACCTCGGAAGCTTTCTTT,TRBV6-2/TRBV6-3,TRBJ1-1,NA,TRBD1
CASSLLNRGKGETQYF,TGTGCCAGCAGCTTGTTGAACAGAGGCAAGGGAGAGACCCAGTACTTC,TRBV5-5,TRBJ2-5,NA,NA
CASSPDRSRTYF,TGTGCCAGCAGCCCGGACCGCTCAAGGACGTATTTT,TRBV12-3/TRBV12-4,TRBJ1-3,few,NA
CSVRDKVGVWAPQHF,TGCAGTGTTAGAGATAAGGTCGGGGTTTGGGCGCCCCAGCATTTT,TRBV20-1,TRBJ1-5,few,NA
CASSLYGNEQFF,TGTGCCAGCAGTTTATATGGGAATGAGCAGTTCTTC,TRBV28,TRBJ2-1,many,NA
CASSLQQRSGSPLHF,TGTGCCAGCAGCTTACAACAGCGATCAGGTTCACCCCTCCACTTT,TRBV7-9,TRBJ1-6,many,NA
CASSYRGANTGELFF,TGTGCCAGCAGTTACAGGGGGGCGAACACCGGGGAGCTGTTTTTT,TRBV6-5,TRBJ2-2,medium-sized,NA
CASNYRESTDTQYF,TGTGCCAGCAATTACAGAGAAAGCACAGATACGCAGTATTTT,TRBV12-3/TRBV12-4,TRBJ2-3,many,NA
CASSFSAERHTEAFF,TGCGCCAGCAGCTTCTCGGCCGAACGACACACTGAAGCTTTCTTT,TRBV5-1,TRBJ1-1,many,NA
CAVGRNTEAFF,TGTGCCGTGGGGAGGAACACTGAAGCTTTCTTT,TRBV28,TRBJ1-1,many,NA
CASSSTSSSYEQYF,TGTGCCAGCAGCTCCACGAGCAGCTCCTACGAGCAGTACTTC,TRBV7-9,TRBJ2-7,many,NA
CASSLGRAYEQYF,TGTGCCAGCAGCTTAGGCAGGGCCTACGAGCAGTACTTC,TRBV13,TRBJ2-7,NA,NA
CSARGLAGAYEQYF,TGCAGTGCTAGAGGACTAGCGGGGGCCTACGAGCAGTACTTC,TRBV20-1,TRBJ2-7,many,TRBD2
CASSISPWTGDEQYF,TGTGCCAGTAGTATTTCCCCATGGACAGGGGACGAGCAGTACTTC,TRBV19,TRBJ2-7,NA,TRBD1
CASSYGRAAEAFF,TGTGCCAGCAGTTATGGGCGGGCTGCTGAAGCTTTCTTT,TRBV6-2/TRBV6-3,TRBJ1-1,many,NA
CASSLLASEQYF,TGTGCCAGCAGTTTACTAGCGTCTGAGCAGTACTTC,TRBV27,TRBJ2-7,NA,NA
CASSGQGERLDEQFF,TGTGCCAGCAGTGGACAGGGGGAAAGGTTGGATGAGCAGTTCTTC,TRBV7-3,TRBJ2-1,NA,TRBD1
CASSQGMPENSPLHF,TGTGCCAGCAGCCAAGGAATGCCCGAGAATTCACCCCTCCACTTT,TRBV14,TRBJ1-6,few,NA
CASETNGGTEAFF,TGTGCCAGCGAAACGAACGGCGGCACTGAAGCTTTCTTT,TRBV6-6,TRBJ1-1,NA,NA
CASSPSSQQQETQYF,TGTGCCAGCAGCCCAAGCTCCCAGCAGCAAGAGACCCAGTACTTC,TRBV3-1,TRBJ2-5,NA,NA
CASSLSLNTGELFF,TGTGCCAGCAGCCTGTCCCTGAACACCGGGGAGCTGTTTTTT,TRBV7-9,TRBJ2-2,NA,NA
CSASENIQYF,TGCAGTGCTAGCGAAAACATTCAGTACTTC,TRBV20-1,TRBJ2-4,NA,NA
CASSSPGPGWTEAFF,TGTGCCAGCAGTTCCCCGGGGCCTGGATGGACTGAAGCTTTCTTT,TRBV28,TRBJ1-1,NA,NA
CSVEETGGGGYTF,TGCAGCGTTGAAGAGACAGGGGGCGGTGGCTACACCTTC,TRBV29-1,TRBJ1-2,few,TRBD1
CASSQSPANLNTEAFF,TGTGCCAGCAGCCAATCCCCCGCGAACCTAAACACTGAAGCTTTCTTT,TRBV3-1,TRBJ1-1,few,NA
CASSRLTGTQNTEAFF,TGTGCCAGCAGCCGCCTGACCGGGACACAGAACACTGAAGCTTTCTTT,TRBV6-5,TRBJ1-1,NA,NA
CASSPAGSAVLYGYTF,TGCGCCAGCAGCCCGGCAGGCTCAGCCGTTCTATACGGCTACACCTTC,TRBV5-1,TRBJ1-2,NA,NA
CSAKGQQGPYNEQFF,TGCAGTGCCAAAGGGCAGCAGGGACCCTACAATGAGCAGTTCTTC,TRBV20-1,TRBJ2-1,NA,NA
CSARDPRLAEYNEQFF,TGCAGTGCTAGAGATCCCAGACTAGCGGAGTACAATGAGCAGTTCTTC,TRBV20-1,TRBJ2-1,few,TRBD2
CASRRVNQPQHF,TGTGCCAGCAGGCGGGTCAATCAGCCCCAGCATTTT,TRBV28,TRBJ1-5,many,NA
CASSPPAGRGTEAFF,TGTGCCAGCAGCCCACCGGCAGGGAGGGGCACTGAAGCTTTCTTT,TRBV12-3/TRBV12-4,TRBJ1-1,many,NA
CATSRGTGQGMNTQYF,TGTGCCACCAGCAGAGGGACGGGACAGGGGATGAATACGCAGTATTTT,TRBV15,TRBJ2-3,few,TRBD1
CSVDWSGAEQFF,TGCAGCGTCGATTGGTCAGGGGCTGAGCAGTTCTTC,TRBV29-1,TRBJ2-1,many,NA
CASSLRPGGEQFF,TGCGCCAGCAGCTTGAGGCCGGGTGGTGAGCAGTTCTTC,TRBV5-1,TRBJ2-1,few,NA
CASSYGSSTDTQYF,TGTGCCAGCAGTTACGGCTCTAGCACAGATACGCAGTATTTT,TRBV6-5,TRBJ2-3,NA,NA